This T cell receptor beta chain originates from a study of blood T cells in healthy people across ages. A sample-barcoded 5' primer and a J-beta primer mix were used in a second PCR of about 7 to 11 cycles. TCRdb recomputed calls from the 5' RACE reads with MiXCR, one row per CDR3 protein. The sample lists more than 700,000 distinct CDR3 sequences, around half seen once, with roughly 40% in the top ten. V shed 5 bases, J shed 8 bases, and the junction held 12 bases outside the gene matches. The germline V gene encodes CDR1 MNHEY and CDR2 SMNVEV (reference sequence). This CDR3 contains 15 residues. V gene TRBV27 combines with J gene TRBJ2-1; 7 positions agree with TRBD1. The sequencing input was blood. The receptor was isolated from a man at least 80 years old in good health. As DNA, the CDR3 is TGTGCCAGCAGTGCATACAGGGTAACAGGGGATGAGCAGTTCTTC. It codes for CASSAYRVTGDEQFF.